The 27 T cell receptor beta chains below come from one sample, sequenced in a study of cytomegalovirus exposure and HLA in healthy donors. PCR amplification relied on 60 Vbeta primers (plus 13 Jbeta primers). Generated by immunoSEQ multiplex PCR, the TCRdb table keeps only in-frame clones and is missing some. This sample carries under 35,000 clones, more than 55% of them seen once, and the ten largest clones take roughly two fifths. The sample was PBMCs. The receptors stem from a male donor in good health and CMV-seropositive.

The CDR3 bases are TGTGCCAGCATTCCACCGACAGGACCCTACACTGAAGCTTTCTTT. Encoded protein: CASIPPTGPYTEAFF. The rearrangement uses TRBV5-5 and TRBJ1-1, with D tentatively TRBD1 (6 bases). The CDR3 consists of 15 residues. V was pared by 6 bases and J by 3 bases, with 18 bases between. Looked up from germline, CDR1 is SGHKS and CDR2 is YYEKEE (reference sequence).

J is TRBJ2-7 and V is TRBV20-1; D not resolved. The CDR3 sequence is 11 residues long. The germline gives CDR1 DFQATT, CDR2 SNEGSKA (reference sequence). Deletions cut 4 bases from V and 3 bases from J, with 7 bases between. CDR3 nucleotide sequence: TGCAGTGCTATCGGAGTCTACGAGCAGTACTTC. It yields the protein CSAIGVYEQYF.

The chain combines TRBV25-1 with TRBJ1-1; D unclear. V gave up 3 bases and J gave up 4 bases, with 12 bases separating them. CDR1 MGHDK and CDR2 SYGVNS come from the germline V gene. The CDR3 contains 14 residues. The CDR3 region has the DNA TGTGCCAGCAGTGACTACACAGTGGGCACTGAAGCTTTCTTT. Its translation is CASSDYTVGTEAFF.

This chain's CDR3 is CASSRQADTQYF. The CDR3 DNA follows: TGTGCCAGCAGCCGCCAGGCTGATACGCAGTATTTT. The V call is TRBV5-4, the J call TRBJ2-3; the D is unclear. Germline lookup yields CDR1 SGHNT and CDR2 YYREEE (reference sequence). Trimming pared 4 bases from V and 6 bases from J, leaving 9 bases between. The CDR3 runs 12 residues. The complete variable domain, with remaining parts taken from reference TRBV5-4 and TRBJ2-3, reads ETGVTQSPTHLIKTRGQQVTLRCSSQSGHNTVSWYQQALGQGPQFIFQYYREEENGRGNFPPRFSGLQFPNYSSELNVNALELDDSALYLCASSRQADTQYFGPGTRLTVL.

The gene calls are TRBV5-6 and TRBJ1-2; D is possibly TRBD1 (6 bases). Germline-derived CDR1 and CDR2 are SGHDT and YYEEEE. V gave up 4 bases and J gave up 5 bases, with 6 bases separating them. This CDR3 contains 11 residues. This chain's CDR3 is CASSQGYGYTF. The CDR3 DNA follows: TGTGCCAGCAGCCAGGGGTATGGCTACACCTTC. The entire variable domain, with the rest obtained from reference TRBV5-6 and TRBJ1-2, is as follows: DAGVTQSPTHLIKTRGQQVTLRCSPKSGHDTVSWYQQALGQGPQFIFQYYEEEERQRGNFPDRFSGHQFPNYSSELNVNALLLGDSALYLCASSQGYGYTFGSGTRLTVV.

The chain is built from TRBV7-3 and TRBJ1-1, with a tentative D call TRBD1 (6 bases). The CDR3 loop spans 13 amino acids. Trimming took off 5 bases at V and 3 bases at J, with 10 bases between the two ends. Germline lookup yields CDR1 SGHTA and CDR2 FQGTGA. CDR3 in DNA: TGTGCCAGCAGCCGCAGGGGCGACACTGAAGCTTTCTTT. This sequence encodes CASSRRGDTEAFF. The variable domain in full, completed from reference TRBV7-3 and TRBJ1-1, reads GAGVSQTPSNKVTEKGKYVELRCDPISGHTALYWYRQSLGQGPEFLIYFQGTGAADDSGLPNDRFFAVRPEGSVSTLKIQRTERGDSAVYLCASSRRGDTEAFFGQGTRLTVV.

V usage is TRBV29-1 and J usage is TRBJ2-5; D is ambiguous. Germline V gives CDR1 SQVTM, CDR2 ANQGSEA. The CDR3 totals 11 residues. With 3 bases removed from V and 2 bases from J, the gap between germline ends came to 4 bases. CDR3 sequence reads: CSVDEQETQYF. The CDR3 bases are TGCAGCGTTGATGAGCAAGAGACCCAGTACTTC.

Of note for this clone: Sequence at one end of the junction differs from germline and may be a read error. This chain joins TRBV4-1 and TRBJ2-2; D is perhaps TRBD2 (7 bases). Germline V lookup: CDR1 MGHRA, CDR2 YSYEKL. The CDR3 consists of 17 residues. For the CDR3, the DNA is TGCGCCAGCAGTCAAGAGGCGGGGGCCGCGAACACCGGGGAGCTGTTTTTT. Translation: CASSQEAGAANTGELFF.

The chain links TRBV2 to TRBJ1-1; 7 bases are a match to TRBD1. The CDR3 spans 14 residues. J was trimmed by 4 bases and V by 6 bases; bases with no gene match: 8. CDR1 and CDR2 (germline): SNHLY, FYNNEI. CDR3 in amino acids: CASRKGAPGTEAFF. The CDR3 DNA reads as TGTGCCAGCAGAAAGGGGGCGCCGGGCACTGAAGCTTTCTTT.

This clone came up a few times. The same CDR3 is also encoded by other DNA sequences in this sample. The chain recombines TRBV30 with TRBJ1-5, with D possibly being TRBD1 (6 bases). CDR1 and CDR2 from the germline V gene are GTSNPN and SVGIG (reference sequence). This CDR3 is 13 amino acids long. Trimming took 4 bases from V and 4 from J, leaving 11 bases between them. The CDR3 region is CAWTGEGNQPQHF. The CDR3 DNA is TGTGCCTGGACAGGGGAGGGGAATCAGCCCCAGCATTTT.

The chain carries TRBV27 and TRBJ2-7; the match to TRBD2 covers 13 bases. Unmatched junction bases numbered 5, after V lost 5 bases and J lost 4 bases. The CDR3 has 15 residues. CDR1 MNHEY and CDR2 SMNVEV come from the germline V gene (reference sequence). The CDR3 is CASSPPTSGGYEQYF. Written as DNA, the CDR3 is TGTGCCAGCAGTCCCCCGACTAGCGGGGGGTACGAGCAGTACTTC.

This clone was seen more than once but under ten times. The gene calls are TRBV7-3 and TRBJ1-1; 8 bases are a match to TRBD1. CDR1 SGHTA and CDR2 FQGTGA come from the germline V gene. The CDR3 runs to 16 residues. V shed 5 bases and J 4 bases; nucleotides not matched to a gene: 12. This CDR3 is CASSQGQALGRTEAFF. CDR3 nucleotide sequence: TGTGCCAGCAGCCAGGGACAGGCCTTGGGTCGCACTGAAGCTTTCTTT. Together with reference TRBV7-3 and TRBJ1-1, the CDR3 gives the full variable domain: GAGVSQTPSNKVTEKGKYVELRCDPISGHTALYWYRQSLGQGPEFLIYFQGTGAADDSGLPNDRFFAVRPEGSVSTLKIQRTERGDSAVYLCASSQGQALGRTEAFFGQGTRLTVV.

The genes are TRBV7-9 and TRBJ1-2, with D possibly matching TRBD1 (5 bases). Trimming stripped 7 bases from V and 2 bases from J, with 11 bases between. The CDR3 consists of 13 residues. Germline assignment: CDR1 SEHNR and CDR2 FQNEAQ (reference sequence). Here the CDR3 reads CASTRGENYGYTF. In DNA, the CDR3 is TGTGCCAGCACCCGGGGGGAAAACTATGGCTACACCTTC. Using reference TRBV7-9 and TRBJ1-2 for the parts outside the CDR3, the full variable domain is DTGVSQNPRHKITKRGQNVTFRCDPISEHNRLYWYRQTLGQGPEFLTYFQNEAQLEKSRLLSDRFSAERPKGSFSTLEIQRTEQGDSAMYLCASTRGENYGYTFGSGTRLTVV.

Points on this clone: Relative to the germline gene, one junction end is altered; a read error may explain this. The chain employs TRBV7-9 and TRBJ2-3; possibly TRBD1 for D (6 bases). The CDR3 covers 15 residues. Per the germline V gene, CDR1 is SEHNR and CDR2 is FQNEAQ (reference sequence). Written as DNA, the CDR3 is TGTTCCAGCAGCTTAGCCCAGGGGCGCACAGATACGCAGTATTTT. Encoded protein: CSSSLAQGRTDTQYF. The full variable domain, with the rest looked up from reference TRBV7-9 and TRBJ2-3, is DTGVSQNPRHKITKRGQNVTFRCDPISEHNRLYWYRQTLGQGPEFLTYFQNEAQLEKSRLLSDRFSAERPKGSFSTLEIQRTEQGDSAMYLCSSSLAQGRTDTQYFGPGTRLTVL.

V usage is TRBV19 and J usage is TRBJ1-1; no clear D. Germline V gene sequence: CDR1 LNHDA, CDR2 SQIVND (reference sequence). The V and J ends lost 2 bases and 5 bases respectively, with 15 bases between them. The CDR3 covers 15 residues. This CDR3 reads CASSIIFSGRTEAFF. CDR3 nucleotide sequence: TGTGCCAGTAGTATAATATTTAGCGGGAGAACTGAAGCTTTCTTT.

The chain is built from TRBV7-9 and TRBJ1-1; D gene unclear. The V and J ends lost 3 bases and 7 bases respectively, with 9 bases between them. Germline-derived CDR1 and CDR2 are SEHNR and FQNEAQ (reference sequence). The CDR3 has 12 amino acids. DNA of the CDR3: TGTGCCAGCAGCTTGGGCAGGATTGAAGCTTTCTTT. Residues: CASSLGRIEAFF.

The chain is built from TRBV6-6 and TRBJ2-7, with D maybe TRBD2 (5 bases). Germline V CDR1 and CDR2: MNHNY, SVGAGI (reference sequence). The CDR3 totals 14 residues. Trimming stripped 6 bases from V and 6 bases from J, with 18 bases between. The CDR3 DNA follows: TGTGCCAGCAGCCCATCCATGTCGCGGGCCGAGCAGTACTTC. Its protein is CASSPSMSRAEQYF.

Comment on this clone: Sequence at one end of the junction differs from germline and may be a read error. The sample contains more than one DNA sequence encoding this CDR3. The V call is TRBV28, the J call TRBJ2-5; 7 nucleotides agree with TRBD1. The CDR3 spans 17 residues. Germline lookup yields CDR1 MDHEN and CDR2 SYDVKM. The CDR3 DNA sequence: TGTGCCAGCAGTTCCGCGACCGGGGTAGGGGGCCAAGAGACCCCGTACTTC. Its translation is CASSSATGVGGQETPYF.

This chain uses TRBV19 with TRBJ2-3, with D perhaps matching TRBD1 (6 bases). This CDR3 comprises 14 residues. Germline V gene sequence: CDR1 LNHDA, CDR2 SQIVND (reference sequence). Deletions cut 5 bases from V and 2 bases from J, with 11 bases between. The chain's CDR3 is CASSPRGHTDTQYF. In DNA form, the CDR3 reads TGTGCCAGTAGTCCCCGGGGACACACAGATACGCAGTATTTT.

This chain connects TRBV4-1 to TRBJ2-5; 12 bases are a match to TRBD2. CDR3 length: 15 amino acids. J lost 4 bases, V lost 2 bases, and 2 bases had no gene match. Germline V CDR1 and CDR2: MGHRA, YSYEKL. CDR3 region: CASSQLGLAGETQYF. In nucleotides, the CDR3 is TGCGCCAGCAGCCAACTGGGACTAGCGGGAGAGACCCAGTACTTC.

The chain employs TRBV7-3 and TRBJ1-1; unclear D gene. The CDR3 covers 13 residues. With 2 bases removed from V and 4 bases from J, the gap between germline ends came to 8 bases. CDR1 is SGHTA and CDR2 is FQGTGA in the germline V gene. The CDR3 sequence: CASSLEPRTEAFF. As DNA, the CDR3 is TGTGCCAGCAGCTTAGAGCCCCGCACTGAAGCTTTCTTT.

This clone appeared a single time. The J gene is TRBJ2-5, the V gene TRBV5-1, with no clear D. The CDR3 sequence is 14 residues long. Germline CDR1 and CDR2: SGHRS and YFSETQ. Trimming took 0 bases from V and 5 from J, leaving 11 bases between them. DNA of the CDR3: TGCGCCAGCAGCTTGGATCGAGCATCGGAGACCCAGTACTTC. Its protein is CASSLDRASETQYF.

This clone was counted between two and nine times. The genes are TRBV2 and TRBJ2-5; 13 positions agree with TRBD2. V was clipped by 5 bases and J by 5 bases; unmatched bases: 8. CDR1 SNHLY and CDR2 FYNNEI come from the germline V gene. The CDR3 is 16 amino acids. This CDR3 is CASSREGLAGLETQYF. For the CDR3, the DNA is TGTGCCAGCAGTCGGGAGGGACTAGCGGGATTGGAGACCCAGTACTTC.

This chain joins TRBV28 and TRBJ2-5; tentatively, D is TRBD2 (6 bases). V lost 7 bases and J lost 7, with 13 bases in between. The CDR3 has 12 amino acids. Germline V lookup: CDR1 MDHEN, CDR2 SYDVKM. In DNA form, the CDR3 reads TGTGCCAGCACAGCGATGGGAGGGACCCAGTACTTC. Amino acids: CASTAMGGTQYF.

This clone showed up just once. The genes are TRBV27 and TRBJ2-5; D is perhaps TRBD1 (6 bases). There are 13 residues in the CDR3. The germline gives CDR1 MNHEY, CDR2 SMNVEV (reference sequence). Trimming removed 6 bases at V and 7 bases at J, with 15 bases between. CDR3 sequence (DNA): TGTGCCAGCAGCCTCGCCCTAGGGGGGACCCAGTACTTC. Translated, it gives CASSLALGGTQYF.

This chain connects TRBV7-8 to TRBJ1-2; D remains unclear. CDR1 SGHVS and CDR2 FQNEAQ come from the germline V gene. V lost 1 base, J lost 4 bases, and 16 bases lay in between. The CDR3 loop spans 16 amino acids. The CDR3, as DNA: TGTGCCAGCAGCTTAGAGGCAGGCGGGAATCCCTATGGCTACACCTTC. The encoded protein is CASSLEAGGNPYGYTF.

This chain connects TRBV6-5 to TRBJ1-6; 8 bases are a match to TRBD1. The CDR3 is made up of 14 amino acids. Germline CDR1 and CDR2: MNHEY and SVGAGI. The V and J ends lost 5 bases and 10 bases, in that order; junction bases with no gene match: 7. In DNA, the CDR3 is TGTGCCAGCAGTAAAGGACAGGGCCCCTCACCCCTCCACTTT. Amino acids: CASSKGQGPSPLHF.